The T cell receptor beta chain under discussion was sequenced for a study of blood T cell repertoires in COVID-19. Original processing notes: Amplification of reference gene primers provided the estimated nucleated cell counts. Here immunoSEQ multiplex PCR was the method, and the copy in TCRdb shows in-frame clones only, minus some. Clonal size and the V and J genes are those of that table, whereas D and trimming came from the DNA. The data show a few hundred thousand clones, 70% to 90% seen once. The source of this sequence is a man aged 18-30 years who had recovered from COVID-19. The source material was peripheral blood.

This chain's CDR3 is CASSLLREIYEQYF. In DNA, the CDR3 is TGTGCCAGCAGCTTATTGAGGGAGATCTACGAGCAGTACTTC. The chain combines TRBV5-6 with TRBJ2-7, with TRBD2 as a possible D gene (5 bases). The CDR3 spans 14 residues. CDR1 and CDR2 (germline): SGHDT, YYEEEE. V was clipped by 2 bases and J by 3 bases, with 12 bases between them.